This TCR beta chain was captured in a study of blood T cell repertoires in COVID-19. The method was immunoSEQ multiplex PCR; TCRdb's version includes in-frame clones alone and lacks a portion of them. Of approximately 170,000 clones in the sample, 70% to 85% were seen once. The germline gives CDR1 SGHTA, CDR2 FQGTGA. Trimming took 5 bases from V and 6 from J; bases not matched to a gene: 7. The CDR3 runs 14 residues. The source material was PBMCs or T cells enriched from blood (not recorded which). This clonotype was obtained from a woman in her twenties or thirties who had recovered from COVID-19. The chain employs TRBV7-3 and TRBJ2-3, with TRBD1 matching over 8 bases. The CDR3 sequence: CASSILTGADTQYF. DNA of the CDR3: TGTGCCAGCAGCATTCTGACAGGGGCCGATACGCAGTATTTT.